Listed below are T cell receptor beta chains from one sample, sequenced in a study of radiotherapy plus CTLA-4 blockade in lung cancer. This table comes from immunoSEQ multiplex PCR, and its TCRdb copy is limited to in-frame clones, with some not included. The repertoire holds fewer than 85,000 clones, with more than 75% as singletons. The source was peripheral blood, collected from a patient treated with radiotherapy plus ipilimumab. The receptors shown here come from a human donor with non-small cell lung cancer who had stable disease on radiotherapy plus ipilimumab. CDR3s include the opening cysteine and the closing phenylalanine or tryptophan. Fields, in order: CDR3 DNA, CDR3 protein, J gene, clone size, V gene, D gene, CDR3 length. D genes are given only for firm matches. The size entry is marked missing in some rows and otherwise reads once, few, many or a size class.

CDR3nt: TGCGCCAGCAGCTTGGGGCAGAACACCGGGGAGCTGTTTTTT; CDR3aa: CASSLGQNTGELFF; j_gene: TRBJ2-2; abundance: NA; v_gene: TRBV5-1; d_gene: NA; len: 14
CDR3nt: TGTGCCTGGAGTTCGACCCGCTACGAGCAGTACTTC; CDR3aa: CAWSSTRYEQYF; j_gene: TRBJ2-7; abundance: once; v_gene: TRBV30; d_gene: NA; len: 12
CDR3nt: TGTGCCAGCAGCTTCGGGTTTAGCAATCAGCCCCAGCATTTT; CDR3aa: CASSFGFSNQPQHF; j_gene: TRBJ1-5; abundance: NA; v_gene: TRBV7-9; d_gene: NA; len: 14
CDR3nt: TGTGCCACTGGACAGGGGGAAATTCCGGATCAGCCCCAGCATTTT; CDR3aa: CATGQGEIPDQPQHF; j_gene: TRBJ1-5; abundance: NA; v_gene: TRBV2; d_gene: TRBD1; len: 15
CDR3nt: TGTGCCAGCGGCGGGGGTGTGGCCTGGGCAGAGACCCAGTACTTC; CDR3aa: CASGGGVAWAETQYF; j_gene: TRBJ2-5; abundance: NA; v_gene: TRBV21-1; d_gene: NA; len: 15
CDR3nt: TGTGCCAGCAGCTTACCCCCAACCCCCCTGAACACCGGGGAGCTGTTTTTT; CDR3aa: CASSLPPTPLNTGELFF; j_gene: TRBJ2-2; abundance: NA; v_gene: TRBV7-9; d_gene: NA; len: 17
CDR3nt: TGTGCCAGCAGTGGCACCGGGACAGCCTCCTACGAGCAGTACTTC; CDR3aa: CASSGTGTASYEQYF; j_gene: TRBJ2-7; abundance: NA; v_gene: TRBV6-1; d_gene: TRBD1; len: 15
CDR3nt: TGTGCCAGCAGCGGGAATGAGCAGTTCTTC; CDR3aa: CASSGNEQFF; j_gene: TRBJ2-1; abundance: NA; v_gene: TRBV9; d_gene: NA; len: 10
CDR3nt: TGTGCCAGCAGTTCGGTGGGGAATAGCAATCAGCCCCAGCATTTT; CDR3aa: CASSSVGNSNQPQHF; j_gene: TRBJ1-5; abundance: NA; v_gene: TRBV27; d_gene: NA; len: 15
CDR3nt: TGTGCCAGCAGCAGGACAGTCGCAACTAATGAAAAACTGTTTTTT; CDR3aa: CASSRTVATNEKLFF; j_gene: TRBJ1-4; abundance: NA; v_gene: TRBV21-1; d_gene: NA; len: 15
CDR3nt: TGTGCCAGCTCACCCCAACTCGCCAGCACAGATACGCAGTATTTT; CDR3aa: CASSPQLASTDTQYF; j_gene: TRBJ2-3; abundance: NA; v_gene: TRBV18; d_gene: NA; len: 15
CDR3nt: TGTGCTAGCAGCTTAGGAGGGGGCAGGGAGACCCAGTACTTC; CDR3aa: CASSLGGGRETQYF; j_gene: TRBJ2-5; abundance: once; v_gene: TRBV7-7; d_gene: NA; len: 14
CDR3nt: TGTGCCAGCAGCTCGGAGAGCCCCAATGAGCAGTTCTTC; CDR3aa: CASSSESPNEQFF; j_gene: TRBJ2-1; abundance: NA; v_gene: TRBV7-9; d_gene: NA; len: 13
CDR3nt: TGTGCCAGCAGCGGACGGCTAGCTACACATACTCATAATTCACCCCTCCACTTT; CDR3aa: CASSGRLATHTHNSPLHF; j_gene: TRBJ1-6; abundance: NA; v_gene: TRBV21-1; d_gene: NA; len: 18
CDR3nt: TGTGCCAGCAGTGATCAAGATTTGAACACTGAAGCTTTCTTT; CDR3aa: CASSDQDLNTEAFF; j_gene: TRBJ1-1; abundance: NA; v_gene: TRBV28; d_gene: NA; len: 14
CDR3nt: TGTGCCAGCAGTCGAGCGGGGGGGCCAGATACGCAGTATTTT; CDR3aa: CASSRAGGPDTQYF; j_gene: TRBJ2-3; abundance: once; v_gene: TRBV28; d_gene: TRBD2; len: 14
CDR3nt: TGTGCCAGCAGTTGGGCACAGGGTGGGGGCACTGAAGCTTTCTTT; CDR3aa: CASSWAQGGGTEAFF; j_gene: TRBJ1-1; abundance: NA; v_gene: TRBV28; d_gene: NA; len: 15
CDR3nt: TGCGCCAGCAGCTTGGCCGCTGGAAGGTCCTACGAGCAGTACTTC; CDR3aa: CASSLAAGRSYEQYF; j_gene: TRBJ2-7; abundance: NA; v_gene: TRBV5-1; d_gene: NA; len: 15
CDR3nt: TGTGCCAGCAGCTCCAATCGACAGGGCTTAGTCAATCAGCCCCAGCATTTT; CDR3aa: CASSSNRQGLVNQPQHF; j_gene: TRBJ1-5; abundance: NA; v_gene: TRBV7-2; d_gene: TRBD1; len: 17
CDR3nt: TGTGCCAGCAGCTTCGGGGACACCTACGAGCAGTACTTC; CDR3aa: CASSFGDTYEQYF; j_gene: TRBJ2-7; abundance: NA; v_gene: TRBV7-3; d_gene: NA; len: 13
CDR3nt: TGTGCCAGCAGCTTTGCAAAGAACACTGAAGCTTTCTTT; CDR3aa: CASSFAKNTEAFF; j_gene: TRBJ1-1; abundance: NA; v_gene: TRBV5-4; d_gene: NA; len: 13
CDR3nt: TGTGCCACCAGCGAAAAATCAGGGTATCAAAATGAAAAACTGTTTTTT; CDR3aa: CATSEKSGYQNEKLFF; j_gene: TRBJ1-4; abundance: NA; v_gene: TRBV15; d_gene: NA; len: 16
CDR3nt: TGTGCCAGCAGCTTAAGCCCGGGACCCGCCTACGAGCAGTACTTC; CDR3aa: CASSLSPGPAYEQYF; j_gene: TRBJ2-7; abundance: NA; v_gene: TRBV7-2; d_gene: NA; len: 15
CDR3nt: TGTGCCAGCAGCACAAGACAGGGGTACGGACCTGGGGAGCTGTTTTTT; CDR3aa: CASSTRQGYGPGELFF; j_gene: TRBJ2-2; abundance: NA; v_gene: TRBV11-2; d_gene: TRBD1; len: 16
CDR3nt: TGTGCCAGCAGCCCGTGGACAGGTGTGCCCGGGGAGCTGTTTTTT; CDR3aa: CASSPWTGVPGELFF; j_gene: TRBJ2-2; abundance: NA; v_gene: TRBV14; d_gene: TRBD1; len: 15
CDR3nt: TGTGCCAGCAGTGAAGATGGGACGGCCAACTATGGCTACACCTTC; CDR3aa: CASSEDGTANYGYTF; j_gene: TRBJ1-2; abundance: NA; v_gene: TRBV2; d_gene: NA; len: 15
CDR3nt: TGTGCCAGCAGCTTGAATATCGGGACAGGGCCTCCAAACCAGCCCCAGCATTTT; CDR3aa: CASSLNIGTGPPNQPQHF; j_gene: TRBJ1-5; abundance: NA; v_gene: TRBV5-8; d_gene: TRBD1; len: 18
CDR3nt: TGTGCCAGCAGTTCGGGACTACTCTACTACTTC; CDR3aa: CASSSGLLYYF; j_gene: TRBJ2-4; abundance: NA; v_gene: TRBV27; d_gene: TRBD2; len: 11
CDR3nt: TGTGCCAGCAGTTCAGGACAGCCATATGGCTACACCTTC; CDR3aa: CASSSGQPYGYTF; j_gene: TRBJ1-2; abundance: NA; v_gene: TRBV6-6; d_gene: NA; len: 13
CDR3nt: TGTGCCAGCAGCTTCAATGCGGATGGCGTCGGGACCCAGTACTTC; CDR3aa: CASSFNADGVGTQYF; j_gene: TRBJ2-5; abundance: few; v_gene: TRBV11-2; d_gene: NA; len: 15
CDR3nt: TGCAGTGTCGCGGACCGATACGAGCAGTACTTC; CDR3aa: CSVADRYEQYF; j_gene: TRBJ2-7; abundance: once; v_gene: TRBV20-1; d_gene: NA; len: 11
CDR3nt: TGTGCCAGCAGTCGATCAGGGGTCAGTACTGAAGCTTTCTTT; CDR3aa: CASSRSGVSTEAFF; j_gene: TRBJ1-1; abundance: NA; v_gene: TRBV25-1; d_gene: NA; len: 14
CDR3nt: TGTGCCACCGGATTGAGAGGAGAAAAACTGTTTTTT; CDR3aa: CATGLRGEKLFF; j_gene: TRBJ1-4; abundance: few; v_gene: TRBV19; d_gene: NA; len: 12
CDR3nt: TGTGCCAGCAGCTTGGGACAGGGCCCAAGGCAAGAGACCCAGTACTTC; CDR3aa: CASSLGQGPRQETQYF; j_gene: TRBJ2-5; abundance: NA; v_gene: TRBV5-4; d_gene: TRBD1; len: 16
CDR3nt: TGTGCCAGCACCATACCCCCCGACACCCGCTCCTACAATGAGCAGTTCTTC; CDR3aa: CASTIPPDTRSYNEQFF; j_gene: TRBJ2-1; abundance: once; v_gene: TRBV9; d_gene: NA; len: 17